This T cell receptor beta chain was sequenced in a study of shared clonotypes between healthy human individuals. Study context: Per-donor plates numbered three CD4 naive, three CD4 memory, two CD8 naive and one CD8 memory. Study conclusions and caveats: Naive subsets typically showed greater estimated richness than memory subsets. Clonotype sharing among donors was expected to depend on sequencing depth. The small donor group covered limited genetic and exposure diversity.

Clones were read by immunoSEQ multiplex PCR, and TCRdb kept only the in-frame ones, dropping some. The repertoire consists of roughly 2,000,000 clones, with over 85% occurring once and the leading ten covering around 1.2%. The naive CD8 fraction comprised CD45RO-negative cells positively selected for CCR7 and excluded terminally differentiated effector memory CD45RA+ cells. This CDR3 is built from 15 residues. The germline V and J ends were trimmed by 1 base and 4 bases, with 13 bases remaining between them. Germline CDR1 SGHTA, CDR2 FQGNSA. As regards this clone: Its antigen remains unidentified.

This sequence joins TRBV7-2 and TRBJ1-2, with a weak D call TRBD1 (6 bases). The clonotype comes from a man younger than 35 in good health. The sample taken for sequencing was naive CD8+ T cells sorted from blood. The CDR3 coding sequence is TGTGCCAGCAGCTTAGGCGTCGGGGGGGCCTATGGCTACACCTTC. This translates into CASSLGVGGAYGYTF.